The entry below describes one T cell receptor (beta chain). The germline V gene encodes CDR1 KGHDR and CDR2 SFDVKD. The CDR3 totals 18 residues. Every donor contributed about 10 milliliters of peripheral blood by blood draw. The sample belongs to a study of blood T cells in healthy people across ages. The second PCR ran 7 to 11 cycles with a sample-barcoded 5' primer and J-beta primers. A template-switch adaptor that had 12 random nucleotides put a tag on each cDNA molecule. Every sample gave at least 2.5 million paired-end reads containing CDR3. Each CDR3 protein is one row after TCRdb ran MiXCR on the 5' RACE reads. The data show about a million distinct CDR3 sequences, around 46% seen once.

The genes are TRBV24-1 and TRBJ2-4, with D possibly matching TRBD1 (6 bases). The tail of the sequence fits TRBJ2-7 better, so the J call may be wrong. This TCR was sampled from a man aged 30 to 45 in good health. The sequencing input was blood. The CDR3 DNA sequence: TGTGCCACCAGTGAAAGTGGAGGTGGAACAGGGTCGTCCTACGAGCAGTACTTC. It translates to CATSESGGGTGSSYEQYF.